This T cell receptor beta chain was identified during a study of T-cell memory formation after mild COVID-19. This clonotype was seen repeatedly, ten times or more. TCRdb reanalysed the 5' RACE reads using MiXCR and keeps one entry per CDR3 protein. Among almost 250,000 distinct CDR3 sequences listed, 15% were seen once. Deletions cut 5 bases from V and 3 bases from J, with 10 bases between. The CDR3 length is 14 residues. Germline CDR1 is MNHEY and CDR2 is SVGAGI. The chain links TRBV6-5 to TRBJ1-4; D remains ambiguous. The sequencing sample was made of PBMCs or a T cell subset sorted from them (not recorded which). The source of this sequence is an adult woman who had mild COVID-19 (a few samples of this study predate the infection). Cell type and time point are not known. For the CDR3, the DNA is TGTGCCAGCAGTAGGACGGCCTCTAATGAAAAACTGTTTTTT. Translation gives CASSRTASNEKLFF.